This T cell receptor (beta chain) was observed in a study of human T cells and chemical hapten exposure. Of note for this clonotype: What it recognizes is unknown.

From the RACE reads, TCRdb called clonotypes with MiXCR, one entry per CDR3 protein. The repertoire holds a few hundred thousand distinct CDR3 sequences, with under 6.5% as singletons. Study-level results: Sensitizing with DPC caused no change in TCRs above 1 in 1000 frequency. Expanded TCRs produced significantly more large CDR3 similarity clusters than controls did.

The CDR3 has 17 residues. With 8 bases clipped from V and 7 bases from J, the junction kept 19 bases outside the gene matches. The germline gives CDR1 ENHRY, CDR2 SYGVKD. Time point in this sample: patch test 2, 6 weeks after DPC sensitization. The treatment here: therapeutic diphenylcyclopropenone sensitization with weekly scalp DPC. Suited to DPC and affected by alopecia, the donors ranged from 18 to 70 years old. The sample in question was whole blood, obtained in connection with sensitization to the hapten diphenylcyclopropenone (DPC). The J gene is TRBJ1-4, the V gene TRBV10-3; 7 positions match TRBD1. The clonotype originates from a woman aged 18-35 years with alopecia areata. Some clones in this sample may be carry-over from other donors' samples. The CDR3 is CAIGENDLTGQGEKLFF. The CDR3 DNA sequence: TGTGCCATCGGAGAAAATGACCTGACAGGGCAGGGTGAAAAACTGTTTTTT.